The clone carrying this T cell receptor beta chain was counted once. The sample originates from a study of blood T cell repertoires in COVID-19. The CDR3 extends over 14 amino acids. Germline values: CDR1 MNHEY, CDR2 SMNVEV (reference sequence). The V and J ends lost 6 bases and 7 bases, in that order; junction bases with no gene match: 11. The data were produced by immunoSEQ multiplex PCR, yet TCRdb's version contains in-frame clones alone and is incomplete. The sample includes tens of thousands of clones, about 91% of them seen just once. V is TRBV27 and J is TRBJ2-7; 8 bases map to TRBD1. Material: peripheral blood. This sequence originates from a man aged 70-80 years with acute or convalescent COVID-19. In nucleotides, the CDR3 is TGTGCCAGCAGCCTCTTGGACAGGGCCACGGAGCAGTACTTC. This encodes CASSLLDRATEQYF.